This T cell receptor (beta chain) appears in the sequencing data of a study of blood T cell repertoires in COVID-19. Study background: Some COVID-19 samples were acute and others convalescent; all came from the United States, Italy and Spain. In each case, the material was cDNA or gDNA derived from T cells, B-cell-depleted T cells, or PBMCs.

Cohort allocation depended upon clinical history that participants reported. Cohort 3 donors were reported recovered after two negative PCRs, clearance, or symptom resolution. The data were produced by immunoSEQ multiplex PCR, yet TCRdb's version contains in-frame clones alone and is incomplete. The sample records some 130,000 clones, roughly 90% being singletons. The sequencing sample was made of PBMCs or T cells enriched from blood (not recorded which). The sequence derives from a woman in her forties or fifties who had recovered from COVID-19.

DNA for the CDR3: TGTGCCAGCAGCTCCCGGGGGGGAGATTCCTACGAGCAGTACTTC. Translating it yields CASSSRGGDSYEQYF. The chain employs TRBV11-3 and TRBJ2-7; 8 bases agree with TRBD2. The CDR3 totals 15 residues. The junction had 6 bases not matched to a gene; V was cut back by 4 bases and J by 1 base. Germline CDR1 reads SGHNT; CDR2 reads YENEEA.